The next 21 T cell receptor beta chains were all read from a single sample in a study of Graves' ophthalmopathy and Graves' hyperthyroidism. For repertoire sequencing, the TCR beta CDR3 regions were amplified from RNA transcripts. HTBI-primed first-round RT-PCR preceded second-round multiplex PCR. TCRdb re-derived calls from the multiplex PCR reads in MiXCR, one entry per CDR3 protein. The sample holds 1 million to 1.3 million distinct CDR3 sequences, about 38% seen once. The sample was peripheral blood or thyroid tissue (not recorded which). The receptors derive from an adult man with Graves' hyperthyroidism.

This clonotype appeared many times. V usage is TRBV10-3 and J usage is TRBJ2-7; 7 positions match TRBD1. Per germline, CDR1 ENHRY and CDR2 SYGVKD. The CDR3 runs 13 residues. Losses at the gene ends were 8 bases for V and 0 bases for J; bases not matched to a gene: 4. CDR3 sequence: CAISGTDSYEQYF. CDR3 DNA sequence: TGTGCCATCTCCGGGACAGACTCCTACGAGCAGTACTTC.

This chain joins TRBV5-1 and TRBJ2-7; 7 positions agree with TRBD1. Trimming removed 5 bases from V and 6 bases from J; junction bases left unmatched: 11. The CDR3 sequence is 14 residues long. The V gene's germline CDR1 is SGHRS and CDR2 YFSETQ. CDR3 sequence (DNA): TGCGCCAGCAGTTCTGCGGAGAGACAGGGCGAGCAGTACTTC. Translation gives CASSSAERQGEQYF.

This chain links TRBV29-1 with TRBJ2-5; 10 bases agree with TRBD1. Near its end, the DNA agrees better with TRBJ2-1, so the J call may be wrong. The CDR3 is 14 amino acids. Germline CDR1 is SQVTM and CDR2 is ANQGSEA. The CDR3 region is CSAIEDRGLVWQFF. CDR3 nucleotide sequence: TGCAGCGCCATCGAGGACAGGGGGTTGGTTTGGCAGTTCTTC.

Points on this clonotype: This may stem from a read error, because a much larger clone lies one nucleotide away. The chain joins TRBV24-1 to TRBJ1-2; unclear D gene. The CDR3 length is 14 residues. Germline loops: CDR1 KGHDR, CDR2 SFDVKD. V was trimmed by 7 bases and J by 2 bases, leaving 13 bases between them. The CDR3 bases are TGTGCCACCAGCGCCCGAGCGGTAAACTATGGCTACACCTTC. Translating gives CATSARAVNYGYTF.

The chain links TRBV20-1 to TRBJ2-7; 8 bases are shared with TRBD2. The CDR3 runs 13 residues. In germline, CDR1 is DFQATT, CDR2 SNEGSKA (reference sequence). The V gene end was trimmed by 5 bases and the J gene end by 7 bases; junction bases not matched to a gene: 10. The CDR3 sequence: CSALVVRGGEQYF. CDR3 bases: TGCAGTGCTCTAGTAGTTCGGGGGGGGGAGCAGTACTTC.

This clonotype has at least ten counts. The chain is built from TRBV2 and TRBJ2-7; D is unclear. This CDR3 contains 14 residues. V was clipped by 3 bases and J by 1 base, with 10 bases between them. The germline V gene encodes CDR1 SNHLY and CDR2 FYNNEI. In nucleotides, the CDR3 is TGTGCCAGCAGTGACGAAGCTCTATCCTACGAGCAGTACTTC. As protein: CASSDEALSYEQYF.

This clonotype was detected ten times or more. The CDR3 DNA reads as TGTGCCAGTAGTATAGGGTGGAAGAACACTGAAGCTTTCTTT. The encoded protein is CASSIGWKNTEAFF. V usage is TRBV19 and J usage is TRBJ1-1; D not resolved. The CDR3 runs to 14 residues. Germline V CDR1 and CDR2: LNHDA, SQIVND (reference sequence). With 1 base removed from V and 1 base from J, the gap between germline ends came to 7 bases.

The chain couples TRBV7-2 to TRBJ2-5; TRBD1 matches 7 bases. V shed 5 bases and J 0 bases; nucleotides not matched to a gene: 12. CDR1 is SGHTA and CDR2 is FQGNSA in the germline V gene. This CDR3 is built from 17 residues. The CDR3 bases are TGTGCCAGCAGCCCTGGGCCCAGGGGGAACTACCAAGAGACCCAGTACTTC. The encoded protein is CASSPGPRGNYQETQYF. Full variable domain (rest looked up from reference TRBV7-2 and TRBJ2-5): GAGVSQSPSNKVTEKGKDVELRCDPISGHTALYWYRQSLGQGLEFLIYFQGNSAPDKSGLPSDRFSAERTGGSVSTLTIQRTQQEDSAVYLCASSPGPRGNYQETQYFGPGTRLLVL.

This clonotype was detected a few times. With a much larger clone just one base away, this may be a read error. The CDR3 here is CASSLFPPGAGGQKTQYF. The CDR3 nucleotides are TGTGCCAGCAGCTTATTCCCTCCGGGAGCGGGGGGCCAAAAGACCCAGTACTTC. This sequence joins TRBV7-2 and TRBJ2-5; TRBD2 matches 9 bases. Germline loops: CDR1 SGHTA, CDR2 FQGNSA. This CDR3 has 18 amino acids.

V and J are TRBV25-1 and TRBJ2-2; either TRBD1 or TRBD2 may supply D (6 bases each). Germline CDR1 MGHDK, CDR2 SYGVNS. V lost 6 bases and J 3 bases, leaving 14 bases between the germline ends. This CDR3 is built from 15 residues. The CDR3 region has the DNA TGTGCCAGCAGCGCGGACGGGGGCCACACCGGGGAGCTGTTTTTT. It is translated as CASSADGGHTGELFF.

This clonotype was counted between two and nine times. CDR3 protein: CASSQWGQLTGQANYGYTF. In DNA form, the CDR3 reads TGTGCCAGCAGCCAATGGGGCCAACTGACAGGTCAAGCTAACTATGGCTACACCTTC. J is TRBJ1-2 and V is TRBV9; a weak D match, TRBD1 (6 bases). The germline V and J ends were trimmed by 4 bases and 0 bases, with 25 bases remaining between them. From germline, CDR1 is SGDLS and CDR2 YYNGEE. There are 19 residues in the CDR3. Looking up the rest from reference TRBV9 and TRBJ1-2 gives the full variable domain: DSGVTQTPKHLITATGQRVTLRCSPRSGDLSVYWYQQSLDQGLQFLIQYYNGEERAKGNILERFSAQQFPDLHSELNLSSLELGDSALYFCASSQWGQLTGQANYGYTFGSGTRLTVV.

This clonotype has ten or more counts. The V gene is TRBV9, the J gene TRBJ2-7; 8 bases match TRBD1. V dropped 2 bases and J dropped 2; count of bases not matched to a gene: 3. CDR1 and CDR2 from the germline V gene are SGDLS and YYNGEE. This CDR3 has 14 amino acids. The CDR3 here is CASSVGTGPYEQYF. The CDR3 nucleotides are TGTGCCAGCAGCGTCGGGACAGGACCCTACGAGCAGTACTTC.

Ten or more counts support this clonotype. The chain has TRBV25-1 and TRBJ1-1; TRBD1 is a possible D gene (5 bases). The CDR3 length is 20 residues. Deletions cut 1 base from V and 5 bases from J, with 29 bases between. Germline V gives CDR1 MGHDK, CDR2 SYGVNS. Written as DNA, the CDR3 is TGTGCCAGCAGTGAATCTAGGACAAGCCTCCCTTACCCACCCCGGACTGAAGCTTTCTTT. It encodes CASSESRTSLPYPPRTEAFF.

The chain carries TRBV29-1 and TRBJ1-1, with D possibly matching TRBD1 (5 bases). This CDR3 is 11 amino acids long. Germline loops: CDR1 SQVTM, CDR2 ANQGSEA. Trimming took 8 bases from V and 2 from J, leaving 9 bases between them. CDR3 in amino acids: CSWGRNTEAFF. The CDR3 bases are TGCAGCTGGGGCCGAAACACTGAAGCTTTCTTT.

CDR3 in DNA: TGTGCCAGTAGTGTTACGGTTTTTGGCTCCTACGAGCAGTACTTC. As protein: CASSVTVFGSYEQYF. The genes are TRBV19 and TRBJ2-7; D not certain. V gave up 5 bases and J gave up 0 bases, with 14 bases separating them. This CDR3 is 15 amino acids long. The germline gives CDR1 LNHDA, CDR2 SQIVND (reference sequence).

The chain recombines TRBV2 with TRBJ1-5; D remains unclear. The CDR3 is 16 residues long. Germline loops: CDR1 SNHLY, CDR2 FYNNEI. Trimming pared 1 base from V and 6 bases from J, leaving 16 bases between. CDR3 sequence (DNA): TGTGCCAGCAGTGAAGGCACGGTCCGGGCAGGTCAGCCCCAGCATTTT. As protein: CASSEGTVRAGQPQHF.

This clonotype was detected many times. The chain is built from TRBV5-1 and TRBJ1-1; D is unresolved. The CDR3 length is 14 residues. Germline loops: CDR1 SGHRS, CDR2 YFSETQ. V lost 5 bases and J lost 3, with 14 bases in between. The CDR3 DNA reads TGCGCCAGCAGAGAGGACCTCATTGACACTGAAGCTTTCTTT. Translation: CASREDLIDTEAFF.

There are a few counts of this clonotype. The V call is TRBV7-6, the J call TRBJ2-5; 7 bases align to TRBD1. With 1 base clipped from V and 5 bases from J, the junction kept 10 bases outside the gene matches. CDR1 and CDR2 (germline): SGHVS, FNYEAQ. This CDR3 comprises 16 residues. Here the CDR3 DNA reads TGTGCCAGCAGCTTAGGGGCGACAGGGTCATTCGAGACCCAGTACTTC. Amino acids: CASSLGATGSFETQYF.

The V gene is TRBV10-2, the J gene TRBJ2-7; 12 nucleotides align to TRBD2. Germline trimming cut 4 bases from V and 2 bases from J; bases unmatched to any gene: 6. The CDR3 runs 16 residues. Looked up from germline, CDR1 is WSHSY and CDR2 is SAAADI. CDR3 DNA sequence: TGCGCCAGCAGTGCCAGACTAGCGGGAGCACCCTACGAGCAGTACTTC. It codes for CASSARLAGAPYEQYF.

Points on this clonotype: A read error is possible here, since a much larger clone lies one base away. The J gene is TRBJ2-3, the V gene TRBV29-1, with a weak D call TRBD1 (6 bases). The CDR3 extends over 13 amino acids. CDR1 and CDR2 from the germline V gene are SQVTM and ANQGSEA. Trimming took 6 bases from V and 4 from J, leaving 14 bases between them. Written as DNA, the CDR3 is TGCAGCGTGACAGGTCTATTGGCAGATACGCAGTATTTT. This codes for CSVTGLLADTQYF.

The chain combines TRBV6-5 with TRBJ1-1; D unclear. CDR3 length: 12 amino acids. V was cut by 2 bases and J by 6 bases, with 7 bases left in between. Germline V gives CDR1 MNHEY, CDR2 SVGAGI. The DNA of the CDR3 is TGTGCCAGCAGTTACCCAGAGTCTGAAGCTTTCTTT. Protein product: CASSYPESEAFF.